This T cell receptor beta chain was sequenced during a study of TIL therapy for anti-PD-1-resistant metastatic lung cancer. Looking at the study overall: By whole-exome sequencing, median non-synonymous tumor mutation burden was over 1.2 mutations per megabase. Study outcomes and limitations: Patients were highly selected, enriched for treatment-naive, never-smoker and oncogene-addicted cases.

The germline CDR1 and CDR2 sequences are DFQATT and SNEGSKA (reference sequence). This CDR3 is 12 amino acids long. Trimming cost V 3 bases and J 3 bases, with 7 bases left between them. Concerning this clone: As yet, its antigen is unknown.

The immunoSEQ assay was v3. Sequencing depth was about 2 million read pairs for survey level, 5-6 million for deep. Sequenced by immunoSEQ multiplex PCR; TCRdb stores in-frame clones only, minus some. The sample holds approximately 22,000 clones; about 71% are singletons and the top ten take roughly 1.9%. The time point here: pre-treatment sample, taken before nivolumab and TIL therapy. Stage 4 NSCLC adults joined between October 2017 and January 2020. This specimen was blood, taken at baseline. The genes are TRBV20-1 and TRBJ2-3, with TRBD2 as a possible D gene (6 bases). This sequence originates from a person aged 25 to 80 with non-small cell lung cancer. The CDR3 spells CSASGGTDTQYF. The CDR3 DNA sequence: TGCAGTGCTAGTGGGGGGACAGATACGCAGTATTTT.